What follows describes a single T cell receptor (beta chain). The antigen remains undetermined. The sample belongs to a study of cytomegalovirus exposure and HLA in healthy donors. General study findings and limits: A few chains linked to CMV were shown in vitro to be specific for CMV antigens.

The CDR3 totals 15 residues. CDR1 and CDR2 from the germline V gene are SEHNR and FQNEAQ (reference sequence). V trimming: 5 bases; J trimming: 2 bases; junction bases outside the gene matches: 7. Measured with immunoSEQ multiplex PCR; TCRdb has only the in-frame clones, and not every one. The sample lists roughly 100,000 clones, roughly nine tenths seen once, with 4% in the top ten. This TCR derives from a woman in her late teens or twenties in good health and CMV-seropositive. This chain joins TRBV7-9 and TRBJ2-7, with 9 nucleotides matching TRBD2. Sequencing was done on a sample of PBMCs. For the CDR3, the DNA is TGTGCCAGCAGCATTAGCGGGAGTGGGCCCTACGAGCAGTACTTC. Translating gives CASSISGSGPYEQYF. Supplemented by reference TRBV7-9 and TRBJ2-7, the full variable domain reads DTGVSQNPRHKITKRGQNVTFRCDPISEHNRLYWYRQTLGQGPEFLTYFQNEAQLEKSRLLSDRFSAERPKGSFSTLEIQRTEQGDSAMYLCASSISGSGPYEQYFGPGTRLTVT.